This TCR beta chain was identified in a study of blood T cell repertoires in COVID-19. Turning to the study itself: Acute and convalescent COVID-19 specimens originated in the United States, Italy and Spain.

CDR3 size: 15 residues. Germline values: CDR1 SNHLY, CDR2 FYNNEI. The V and J ends lost 6 bases and 9 bases, in that order; junction bases with no gene match: 11. In the original processing: Estimated nucleated cell counts came from reference gene primer amplification. Some clones are missing from TCRdb's copy, which holds only in-frame ones; the method was immunoSEQ multiplex PCR. V, J and clone size derive from that table, while D and trimming were established from the DNA sequence. Among roughly 150,000 clones, around 80% were seen once, and the ten largest hold around 20%. This clone was observed a few times.

The receptor was derived from a woman aged 70-85 years in a cohort exposed to, infected with or recovered from COVID-19 (not recorded which). What was sequenced was PBMCs or T cells enriched from blood (not recorded which). The chain recombines TRBV2 with TRBJ1-6, with 7 bases aligning to TRBD1. CDR3 in amino acids: CASRGTAITASPLHF. The CDR3 DNA follows: TGTGCCAGCAGGGGGACAGCCATTACGGCTTCACCCCTCCACTTT.